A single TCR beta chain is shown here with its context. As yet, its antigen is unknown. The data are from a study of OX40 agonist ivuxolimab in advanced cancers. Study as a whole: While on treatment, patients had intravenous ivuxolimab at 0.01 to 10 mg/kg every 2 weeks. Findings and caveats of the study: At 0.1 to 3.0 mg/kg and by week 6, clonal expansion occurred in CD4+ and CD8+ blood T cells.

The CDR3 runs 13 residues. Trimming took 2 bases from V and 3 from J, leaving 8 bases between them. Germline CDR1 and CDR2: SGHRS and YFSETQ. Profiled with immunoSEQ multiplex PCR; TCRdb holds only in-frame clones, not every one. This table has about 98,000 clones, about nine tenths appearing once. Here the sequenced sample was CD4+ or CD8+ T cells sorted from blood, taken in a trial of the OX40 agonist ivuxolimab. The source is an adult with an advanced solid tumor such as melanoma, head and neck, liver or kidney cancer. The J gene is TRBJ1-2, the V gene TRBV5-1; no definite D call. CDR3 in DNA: TGCGCCAGCAGCTTACAATTAGACTATGGCTACACCTTC. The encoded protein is CASSLQLDYGYTF.